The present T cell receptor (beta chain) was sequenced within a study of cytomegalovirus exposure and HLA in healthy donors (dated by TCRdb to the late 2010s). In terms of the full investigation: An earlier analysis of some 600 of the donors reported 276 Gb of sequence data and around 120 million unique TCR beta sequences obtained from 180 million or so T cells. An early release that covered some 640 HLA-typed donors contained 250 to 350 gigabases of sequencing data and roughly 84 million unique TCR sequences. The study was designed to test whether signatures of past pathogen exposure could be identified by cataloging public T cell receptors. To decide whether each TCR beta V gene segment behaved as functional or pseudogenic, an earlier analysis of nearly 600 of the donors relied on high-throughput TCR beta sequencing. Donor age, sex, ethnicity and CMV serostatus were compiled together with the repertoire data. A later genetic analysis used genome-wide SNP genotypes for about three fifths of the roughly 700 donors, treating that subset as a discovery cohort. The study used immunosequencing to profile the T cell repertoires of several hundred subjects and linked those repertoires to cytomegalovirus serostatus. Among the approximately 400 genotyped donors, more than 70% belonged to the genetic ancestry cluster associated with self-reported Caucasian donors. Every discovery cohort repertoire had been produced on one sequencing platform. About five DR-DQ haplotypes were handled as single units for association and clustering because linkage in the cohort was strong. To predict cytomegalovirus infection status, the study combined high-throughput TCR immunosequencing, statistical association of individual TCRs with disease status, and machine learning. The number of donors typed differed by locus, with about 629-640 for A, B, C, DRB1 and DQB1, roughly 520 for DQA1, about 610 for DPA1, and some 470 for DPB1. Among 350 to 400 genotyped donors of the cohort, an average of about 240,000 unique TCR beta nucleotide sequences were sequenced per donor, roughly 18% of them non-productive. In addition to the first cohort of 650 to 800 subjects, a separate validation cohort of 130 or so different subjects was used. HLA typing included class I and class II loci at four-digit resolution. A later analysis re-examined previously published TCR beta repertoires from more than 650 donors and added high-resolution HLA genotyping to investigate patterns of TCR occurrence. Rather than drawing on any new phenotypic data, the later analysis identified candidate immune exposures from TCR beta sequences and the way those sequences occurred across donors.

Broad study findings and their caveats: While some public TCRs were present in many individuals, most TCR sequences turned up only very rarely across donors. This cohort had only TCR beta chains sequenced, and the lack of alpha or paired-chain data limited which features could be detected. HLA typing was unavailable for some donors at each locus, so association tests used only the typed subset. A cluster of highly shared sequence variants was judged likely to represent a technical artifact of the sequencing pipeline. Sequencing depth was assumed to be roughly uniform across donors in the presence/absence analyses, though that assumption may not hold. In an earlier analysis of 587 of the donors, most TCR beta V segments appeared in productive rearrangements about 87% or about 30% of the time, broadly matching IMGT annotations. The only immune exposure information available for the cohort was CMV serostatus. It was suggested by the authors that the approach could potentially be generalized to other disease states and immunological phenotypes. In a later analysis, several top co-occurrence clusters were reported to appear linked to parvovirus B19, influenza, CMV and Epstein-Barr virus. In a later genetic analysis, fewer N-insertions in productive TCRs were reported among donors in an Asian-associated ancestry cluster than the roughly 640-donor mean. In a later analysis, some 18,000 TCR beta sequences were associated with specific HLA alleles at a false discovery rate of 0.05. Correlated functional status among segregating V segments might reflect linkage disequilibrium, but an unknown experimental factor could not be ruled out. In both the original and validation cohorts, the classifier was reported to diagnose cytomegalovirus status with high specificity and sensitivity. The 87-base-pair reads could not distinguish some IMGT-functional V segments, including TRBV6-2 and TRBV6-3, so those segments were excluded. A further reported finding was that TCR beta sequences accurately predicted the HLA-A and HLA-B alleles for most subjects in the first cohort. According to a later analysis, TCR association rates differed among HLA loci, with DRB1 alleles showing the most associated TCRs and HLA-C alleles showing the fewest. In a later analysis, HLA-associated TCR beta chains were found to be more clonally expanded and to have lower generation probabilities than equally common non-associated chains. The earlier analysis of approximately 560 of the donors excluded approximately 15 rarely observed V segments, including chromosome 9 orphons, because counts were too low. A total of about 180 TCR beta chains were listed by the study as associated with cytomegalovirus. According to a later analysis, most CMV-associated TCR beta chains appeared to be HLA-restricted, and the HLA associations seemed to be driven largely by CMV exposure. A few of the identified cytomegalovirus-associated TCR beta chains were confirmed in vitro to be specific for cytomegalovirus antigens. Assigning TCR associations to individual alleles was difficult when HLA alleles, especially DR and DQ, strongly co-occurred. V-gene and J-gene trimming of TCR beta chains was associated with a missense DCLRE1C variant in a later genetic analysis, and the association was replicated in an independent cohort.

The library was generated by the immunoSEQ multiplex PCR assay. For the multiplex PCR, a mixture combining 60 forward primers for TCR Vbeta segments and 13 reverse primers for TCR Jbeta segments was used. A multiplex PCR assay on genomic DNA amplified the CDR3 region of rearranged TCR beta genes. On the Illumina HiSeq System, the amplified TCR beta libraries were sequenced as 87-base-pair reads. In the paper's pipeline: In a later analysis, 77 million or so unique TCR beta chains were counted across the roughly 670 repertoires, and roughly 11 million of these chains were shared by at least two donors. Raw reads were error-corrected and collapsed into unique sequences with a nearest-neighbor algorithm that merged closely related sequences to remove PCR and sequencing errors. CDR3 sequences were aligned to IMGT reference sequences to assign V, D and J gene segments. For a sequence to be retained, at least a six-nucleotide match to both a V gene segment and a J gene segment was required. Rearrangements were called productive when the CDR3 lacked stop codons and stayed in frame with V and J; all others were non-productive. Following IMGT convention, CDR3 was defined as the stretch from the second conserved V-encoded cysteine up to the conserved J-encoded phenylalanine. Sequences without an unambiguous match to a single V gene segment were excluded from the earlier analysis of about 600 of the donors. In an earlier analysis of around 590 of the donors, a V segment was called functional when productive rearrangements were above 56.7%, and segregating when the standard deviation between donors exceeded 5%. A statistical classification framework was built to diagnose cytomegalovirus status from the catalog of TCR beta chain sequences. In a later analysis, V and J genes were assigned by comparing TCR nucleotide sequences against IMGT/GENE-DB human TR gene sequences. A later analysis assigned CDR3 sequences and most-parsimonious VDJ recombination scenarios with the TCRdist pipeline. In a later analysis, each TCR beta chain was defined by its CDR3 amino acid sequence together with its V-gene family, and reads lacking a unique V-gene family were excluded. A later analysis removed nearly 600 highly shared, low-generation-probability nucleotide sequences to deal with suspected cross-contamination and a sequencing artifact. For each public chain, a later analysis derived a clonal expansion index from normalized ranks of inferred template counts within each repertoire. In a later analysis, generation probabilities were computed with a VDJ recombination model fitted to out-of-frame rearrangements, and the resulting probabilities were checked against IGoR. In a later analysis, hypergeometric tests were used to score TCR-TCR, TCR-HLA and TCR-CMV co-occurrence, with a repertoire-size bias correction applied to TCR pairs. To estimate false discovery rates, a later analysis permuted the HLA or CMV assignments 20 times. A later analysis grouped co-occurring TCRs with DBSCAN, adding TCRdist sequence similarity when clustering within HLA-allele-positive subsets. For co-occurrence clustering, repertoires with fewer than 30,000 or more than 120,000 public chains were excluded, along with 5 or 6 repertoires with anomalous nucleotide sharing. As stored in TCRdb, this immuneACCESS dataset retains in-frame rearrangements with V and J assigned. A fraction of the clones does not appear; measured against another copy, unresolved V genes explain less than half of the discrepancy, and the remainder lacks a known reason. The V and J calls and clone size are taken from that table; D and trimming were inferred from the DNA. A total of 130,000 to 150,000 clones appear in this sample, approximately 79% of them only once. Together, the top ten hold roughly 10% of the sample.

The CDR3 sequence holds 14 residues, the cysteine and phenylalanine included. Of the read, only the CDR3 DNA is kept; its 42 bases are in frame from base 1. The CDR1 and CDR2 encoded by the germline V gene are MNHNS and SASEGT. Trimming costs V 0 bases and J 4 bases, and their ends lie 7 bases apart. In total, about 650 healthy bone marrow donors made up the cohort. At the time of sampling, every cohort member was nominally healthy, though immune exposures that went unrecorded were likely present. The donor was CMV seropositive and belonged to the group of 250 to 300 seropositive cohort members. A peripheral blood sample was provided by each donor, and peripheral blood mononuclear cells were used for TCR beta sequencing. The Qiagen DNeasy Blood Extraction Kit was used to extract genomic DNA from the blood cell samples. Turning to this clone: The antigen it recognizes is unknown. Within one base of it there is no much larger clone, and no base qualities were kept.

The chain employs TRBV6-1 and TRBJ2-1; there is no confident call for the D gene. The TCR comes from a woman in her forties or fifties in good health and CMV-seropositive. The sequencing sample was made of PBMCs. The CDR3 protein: CASSEASVYNEQFF. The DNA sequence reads TGTGCCAGCAGTGAAGCATCCGTGTACAATGAGCAGTTCTTC.